Included here is one TCR beta chain sequence, with context. This entry belongs to a study of blood T cell repertoires in COVID-19. Produced via immunoSEQ multiplex PCR; TCRdb's table is partial and in-frame only. This sample has some 150,000 clones; 87% occur once, and the top ten carry 3.5% to 4%. The CDR3 has 13 residues. CDR1 and CDR2 from the germline V gene are SQVTM and ANQGSEA. The rearrangement joins TRBV29-1 to TRBJ2-1, with 15 bases lining up with TRBD2. The receptor comes from a woman aged 60-70 years who had recovered from COVID-19. Sample: peripheral blood. CDR3 coding DNA: TGCACCGGGACTAGCGGGGGGCGGAATGAGCAGTTCTTC. Protein product: CTGTSGGRNEQFF.